A single sample gave rise to the 8 T cell receptor beta chains below, sequenced in a study of shared clonotypes between healthy human individuals (dated by TCRdb to the early 2020s). For the CD8 naive samples, CD45RO-negative cells were positively selected for CCR7, yielding a CD45RA+CCR7+ population from which TemRA cells were excluded. Library creation used the immunoSEQ multiplex PCR assay. Here the immuneACCESS table is served through TCRdb, limited to in-frame sequences with V and J called. Missing clones are a known gap in these copies; in checked studies unresolved V genes cover under half, and the rest lacks a known reason. Counted in this sample were a few million clones; 85% to 95% of them appeared once. Around 1.7% of the sample goes to the ten largest clones. Specimen: naive CD8+ T cells from PBMCs. In the paper's terms, the cell subset or site label means: CD45RA+CCR7+. All receptors come from a young man in good health. Some clones in this sample may be carry-over from other donors' samples.

Turning to this clone: Other DNA sequences in this sample translate to the same CDR3. V gene TRBV29-1 combines with J gene TRBJ2-1, with D uncertain. The CDR3 consists of 13 residues. CDR1 and CDR2 from the germline V gene are SQVTM and ANQGSEA. V shed 7 bases and J shed 0 bases, with 10 bases lying between them. CDR3 bases: TGCAGCGCCGGCGGTAGCTCCTACAATGAGCAGTTCTTC. Encoded protein: CSAGGSSYNEQFF.

This chain uses TRBV6-5 with TRBJ1-4; no clear D. CDR3 length: 15 residues. V was cut by 3 bases and J by 0 bases, with 8 bases left in between. Germline V gene sequence: CDR1 MNHEY, CDR2 SVGAGI. Here the CDR3 reads CASSYTTATNEKLFF. The CDR3 DNA reads TGTGCCAGCAGTTATACAACCGCAACTAATGAAAAACTGTTTTTT.

V gene TRBV19 combines with J gene TRBJ2-3; possibly TRBD2 for D (6 bases). Trimming removed 10 bases from V and 3 bases from J, with 14 bases in between. This CDR3 contains 13 residues. Germline V lookup: CDR1 LNHDA, CDR2 SQIVND (reference sequence). The CDR3 sequence is CAIREVGTDTQYF. The DNA for the CDR3 is TGTGCCATTAGGGAGGTCGGGACAGATACGCAGTATTTT.

The table lists this clone with a count of one. V usage is TRBV7-6 and J usage is TRBJ2-2; D might be TRBD2 (5 bases). CDR1 and CDR2 from the germline V gene are SGHVS and FNYEAQ. The CDR3 totals 14 residues. The V end lost 5 bases, the J end lost 4 bases, and 11 bases lay between the germline ends. The CDR3 DNA follows: TGTGCCAGCAGCCCCGGACTGAGCACCGGGGAGCTGTTTTTT. Its translation: CASSPGLSTGELFF.

The chain couples TRBV11-1 to TRBJ2-7; possible D gene TRBD2, 7 bases. This CDR3 is 15 amino acids long. Germline V gene lookup returns CDR1 SGHAT and CDR2 FQDESV (reference sequence). V was trimmed by 4 bases and J by 1 base, leaving 14 bases between them. CDR3 in amino acids: CASSYGGLNSYEQYF. In DNA form, the CDR3 reads TGTGCCAGCAGCTACGGGGGGCTTAATTCCTACGAGCAGTACTTC.

CDR3 protein: CASSLRVTAGRYF. CDR3 DNA sequence: TGTGCCAGCAGCTTAAGGGTCACGGCCGGCCGGTACTTC. V is TRBV11-2 and J is TRBJ2-4, with D hard to call. Germline CDR1 SGHAT, CDR2 FQNNGV. V was clipped by 2 bases and J by 15 bases, with 17 bases between them. The CDR3 contains 13 residues.

This clone showed up just once. Other DNA sequences from this sample encode an identical CDR3 as well. This chain links TRBV6-5 with TRBJ2-7, with TRBD2 as a possible D gene (6 bases). Trimming shortened V by 1 base and J by 4 bases, and 8 bases separated the two germline ends. The CDR3 is 13 residues long. Per germline, CDR1 MNHEY and CDR2 SVGAGI. The CDR3 loop reads CASSYFRGYEQYF. In nucleotides, the CDR3 is TGTGCCAGCAGTTACTTCCGGGGGTACGAGCAGTACTTC.

The chain recombines TRBV5-1 with TRBJ2-3, with 11 nucleotides matching TRBD2. Germline CDR1 reads SGHRS; CDR2 reads YFSETQ. The V and J ends lost 4 bases and 2 bases, in that order; junction bases with no gene match: 6. The CDR3 spans 16 residues. CDR3 in DNA: TGCGCCAGCAGCGTTACTAGCGGGGGCTTCACAGATACGCAGTATTTT. Translation: CASSVTSGGFTDTQYF.